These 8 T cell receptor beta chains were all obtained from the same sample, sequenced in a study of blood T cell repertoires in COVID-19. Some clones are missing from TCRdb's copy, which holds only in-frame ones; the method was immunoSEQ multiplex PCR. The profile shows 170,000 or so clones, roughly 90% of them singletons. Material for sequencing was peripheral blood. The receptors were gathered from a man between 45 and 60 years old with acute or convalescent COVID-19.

The CDR3, as DNA: TGTGCCAGCAGTTCCCGGGGAGAAGAGACCCAGTACTTC. It encodes CASSSRGEETQYF. The chain combines TRBV27 with TRBJ2-5, with D possibly being TRBD2 (5 bases). CDR1 is MNHEY, CDR2 SMNVEV, per germline (reference sequence). The CDR3 is 13 residues long. The V and J ends lost 4 bases and 3 bases respectively, with 9 bases between them.

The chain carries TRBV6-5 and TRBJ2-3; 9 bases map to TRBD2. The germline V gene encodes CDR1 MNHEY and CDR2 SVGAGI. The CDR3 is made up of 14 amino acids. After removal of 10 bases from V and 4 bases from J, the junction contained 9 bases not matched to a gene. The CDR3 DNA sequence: TGTGCCACCCACCGCGGGGGGGCGGCAGATACGCAGTATTTT. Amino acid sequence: CATHRGGAADTQYF.

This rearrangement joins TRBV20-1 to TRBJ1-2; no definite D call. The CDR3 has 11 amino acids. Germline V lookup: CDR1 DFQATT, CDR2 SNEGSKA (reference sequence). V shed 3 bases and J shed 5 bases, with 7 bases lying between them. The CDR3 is CSARNLYGYTF. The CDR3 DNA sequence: TGCAGTGCTAGGAATCTATATGGCTACACCTTC.

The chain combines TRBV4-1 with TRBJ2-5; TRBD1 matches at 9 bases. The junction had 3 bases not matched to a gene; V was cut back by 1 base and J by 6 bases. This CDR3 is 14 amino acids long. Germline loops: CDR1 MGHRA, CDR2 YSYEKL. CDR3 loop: CASSQGDREKTQYF. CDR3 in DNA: TGCGCCAGCAGCCAAGGGGACAGGGAAAAGACCCAGTACTTC.

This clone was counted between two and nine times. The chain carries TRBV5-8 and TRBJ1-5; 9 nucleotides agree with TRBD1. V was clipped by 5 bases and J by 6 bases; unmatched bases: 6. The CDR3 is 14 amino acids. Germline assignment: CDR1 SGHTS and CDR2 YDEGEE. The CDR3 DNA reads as TGTGCCAGCAGACGGACAGGGGAACTTCAGCCCCAGCATTTT. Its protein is CASRRTGELQPQHF.

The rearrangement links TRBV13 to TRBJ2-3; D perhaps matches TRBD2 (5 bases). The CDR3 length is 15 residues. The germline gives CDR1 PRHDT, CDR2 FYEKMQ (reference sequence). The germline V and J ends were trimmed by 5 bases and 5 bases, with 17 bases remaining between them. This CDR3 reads CASSPAGGRLDTQYF. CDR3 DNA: TGTGCCAGCAGCCCCGCGGGCGGTCGCCTAGATACGCAGTATTTT.

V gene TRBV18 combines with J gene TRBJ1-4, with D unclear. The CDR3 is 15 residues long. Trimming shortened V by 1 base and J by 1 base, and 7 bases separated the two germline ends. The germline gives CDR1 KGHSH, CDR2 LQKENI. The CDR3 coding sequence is TGTGCCAGCTCACCACGAACAGAAACTAATGAAAAACTGTTTTTT. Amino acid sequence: CASSPRTETNEKLFF. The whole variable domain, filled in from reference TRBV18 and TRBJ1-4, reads NAGVMQNPRHLVRRRGQEARLRCSPMKGHSHVYWYRQLPEEGLKFMVYLQKENIIDESGMPKERFSAEFPKEGPSILRIQQVVRGDSAAYFCASSPRTETNEKLFFGSGTQLSVL.

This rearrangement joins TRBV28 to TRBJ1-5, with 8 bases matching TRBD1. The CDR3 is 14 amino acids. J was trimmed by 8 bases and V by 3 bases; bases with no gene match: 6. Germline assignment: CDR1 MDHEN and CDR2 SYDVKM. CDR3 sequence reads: CASSFGQGAEPQHF. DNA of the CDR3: TGTGCCAGCAGTTTTGGTCAGGGGGCTGAGCCCCAGCATTTT.